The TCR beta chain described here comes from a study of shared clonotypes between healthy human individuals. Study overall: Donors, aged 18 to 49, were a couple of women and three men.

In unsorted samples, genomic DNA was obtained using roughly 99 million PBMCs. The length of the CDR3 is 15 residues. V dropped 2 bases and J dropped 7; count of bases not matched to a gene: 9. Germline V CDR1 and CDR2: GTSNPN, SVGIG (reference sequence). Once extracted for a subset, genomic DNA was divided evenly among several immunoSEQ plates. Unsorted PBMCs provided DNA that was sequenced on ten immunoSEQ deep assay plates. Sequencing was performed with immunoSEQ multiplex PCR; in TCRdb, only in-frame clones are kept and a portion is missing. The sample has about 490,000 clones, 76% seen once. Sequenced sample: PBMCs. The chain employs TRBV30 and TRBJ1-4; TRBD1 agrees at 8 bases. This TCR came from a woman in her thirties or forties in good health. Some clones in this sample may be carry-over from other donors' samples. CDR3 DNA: TGTGCCTGGAGTTACAGGGGGACCTTGGCTGAAAAACTGTTTTTT. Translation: CAWSYRGTLAEKLFF.